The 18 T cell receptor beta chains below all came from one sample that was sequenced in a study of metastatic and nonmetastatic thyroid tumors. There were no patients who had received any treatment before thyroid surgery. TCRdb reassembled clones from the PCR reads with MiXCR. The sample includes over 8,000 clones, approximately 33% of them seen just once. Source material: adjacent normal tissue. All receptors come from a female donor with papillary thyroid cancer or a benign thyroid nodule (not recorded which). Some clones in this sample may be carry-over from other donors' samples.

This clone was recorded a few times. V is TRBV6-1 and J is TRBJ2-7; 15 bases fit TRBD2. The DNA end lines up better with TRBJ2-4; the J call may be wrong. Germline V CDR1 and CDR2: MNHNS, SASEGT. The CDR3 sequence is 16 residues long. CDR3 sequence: CASSDGTSGRLNIQYF. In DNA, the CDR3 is TGTGCCAGCAGTGACGGGACTAGCGGGAGGTTGAACATTCAGTACTTC.

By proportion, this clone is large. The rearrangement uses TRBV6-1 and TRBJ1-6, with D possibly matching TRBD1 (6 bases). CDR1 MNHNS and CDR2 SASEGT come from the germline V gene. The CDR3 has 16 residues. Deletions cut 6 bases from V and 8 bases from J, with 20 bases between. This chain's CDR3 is CASRRRQAGADSPLHF. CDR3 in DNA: TGTGCCAGCAGAAGAAGACAGGCCGGGGCGGATTCACCCCTCCACTTT.

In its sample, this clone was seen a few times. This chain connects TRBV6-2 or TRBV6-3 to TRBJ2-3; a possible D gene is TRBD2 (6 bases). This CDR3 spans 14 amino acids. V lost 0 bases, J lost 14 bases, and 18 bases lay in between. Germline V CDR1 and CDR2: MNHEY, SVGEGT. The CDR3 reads CASSYSALGGPAYF. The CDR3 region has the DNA TGTGCCAGCAGTTACTCGGCCCTAGGAGGGCCCGCGTATTTT.

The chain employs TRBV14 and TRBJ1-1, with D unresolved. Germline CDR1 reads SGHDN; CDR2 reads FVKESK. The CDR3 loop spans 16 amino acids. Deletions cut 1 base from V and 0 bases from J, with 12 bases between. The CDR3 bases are TGTGCCAGCAGCCAAGTGAGACACGGGTTGAACACTGAAGCTTTCTTT. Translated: CASSQVRHGLNTEAFF.

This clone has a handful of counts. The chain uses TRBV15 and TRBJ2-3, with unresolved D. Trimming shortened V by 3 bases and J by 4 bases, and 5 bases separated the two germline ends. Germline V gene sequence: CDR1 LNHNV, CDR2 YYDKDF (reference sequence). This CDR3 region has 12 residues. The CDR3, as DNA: TGTGCCACCAGCAGTGGGCCAGATACGCAGTATTTT. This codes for CATSSGPDTQYF.

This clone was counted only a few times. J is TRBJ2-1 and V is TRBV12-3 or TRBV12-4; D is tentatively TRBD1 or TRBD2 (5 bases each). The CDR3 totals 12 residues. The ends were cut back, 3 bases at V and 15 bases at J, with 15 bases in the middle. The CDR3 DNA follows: TGTGCCAGCAGTTTGGGACCACAACTCTCGTTCTTC. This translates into CASSLGPQLSFF.

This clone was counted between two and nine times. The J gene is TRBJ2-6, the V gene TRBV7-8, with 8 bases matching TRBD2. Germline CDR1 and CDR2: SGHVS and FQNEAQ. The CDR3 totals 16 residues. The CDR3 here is CACTREGGSGANVLTF. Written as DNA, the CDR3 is TGTGCATGTACCCGGGAGGGAGGCTCTGGGGCCAACGTCCTGACTTTC.

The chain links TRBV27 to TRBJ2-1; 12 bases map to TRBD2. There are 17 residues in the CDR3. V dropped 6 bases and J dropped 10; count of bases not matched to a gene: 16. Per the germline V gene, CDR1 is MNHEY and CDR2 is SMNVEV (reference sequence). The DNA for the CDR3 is TGTGCCAGCAGCCCCGTATTTCTAGCGGGAGGGCTCTGGGAGCAGTTCTTC. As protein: CASSPVFLAGGLWEQFF.

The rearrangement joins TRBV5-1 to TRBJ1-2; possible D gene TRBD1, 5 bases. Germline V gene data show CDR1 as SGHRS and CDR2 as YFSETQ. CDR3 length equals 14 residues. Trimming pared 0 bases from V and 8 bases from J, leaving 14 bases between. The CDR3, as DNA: TGCGCCAGCAGCTTGGAGGGCCAAGGGACGGGCTACACCTTC. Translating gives CASSLEGQGTGYTF.

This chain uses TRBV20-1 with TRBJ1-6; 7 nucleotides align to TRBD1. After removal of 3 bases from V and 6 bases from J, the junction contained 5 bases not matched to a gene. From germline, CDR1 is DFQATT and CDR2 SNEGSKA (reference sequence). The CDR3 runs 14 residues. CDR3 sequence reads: CSASRQGGNSPLHF. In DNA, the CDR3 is TGCAGTGCTAGCCGACAGGGCGGTAATTCACCCCTCCACTTT.

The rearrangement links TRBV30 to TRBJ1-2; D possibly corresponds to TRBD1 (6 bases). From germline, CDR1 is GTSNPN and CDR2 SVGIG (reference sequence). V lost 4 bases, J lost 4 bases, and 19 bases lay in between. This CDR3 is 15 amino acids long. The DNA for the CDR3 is TGTGCCTGGAAAGATAAGGGCAGGGGTTTCTATGGCTACACCTTC. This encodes CAWKDKGRGFYGYTF.

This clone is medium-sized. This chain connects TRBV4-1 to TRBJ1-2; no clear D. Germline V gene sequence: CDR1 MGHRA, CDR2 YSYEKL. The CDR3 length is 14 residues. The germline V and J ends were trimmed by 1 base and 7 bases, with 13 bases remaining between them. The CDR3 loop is CASSQGLRAGGYTF. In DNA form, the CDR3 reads TGCGCCAGCAGCCAAGGGCTTAGGGCAGGTGGCTACACCTTC.

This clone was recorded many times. The CDR3 here is CASSELRTVLSGANVLTF. CDR3 nucleotide sequence: TGTGCCAGCAGTGAACTCCGGACAGTTTTATCCGGGGCCAACGTCCTGACTTTC. The gene calls are TRBV6-1 and TRBJ2-6; D is possibly TRBD1 (6 bases). The CDR3 extends over 18 amino acids. CDR1 and CDR2 from the germline V gene are MNHNS and SASEGT. V gave up 2 bases and J gave up 4 bases, with 18 bases separating them.

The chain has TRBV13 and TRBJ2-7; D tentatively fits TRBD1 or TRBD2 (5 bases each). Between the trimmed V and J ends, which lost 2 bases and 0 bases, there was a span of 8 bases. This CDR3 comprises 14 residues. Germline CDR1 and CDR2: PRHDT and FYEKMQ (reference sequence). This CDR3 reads CASSLSGRSYEQYF. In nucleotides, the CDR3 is TGTGCCAGCAGCTTATCGGGACGCTCCTACGAGCAGTACTTC. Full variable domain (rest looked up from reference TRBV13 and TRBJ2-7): AAGVIQSPRHLIKEKRETATLKCYPIPRHDTVYWYQQGPGQDPQFLISFYEKMQSDKGSIPDRFSAQQFSDYHSELNMSSLELGDSALYFCASSLSGRSYEQYFGPGTRLTVT.

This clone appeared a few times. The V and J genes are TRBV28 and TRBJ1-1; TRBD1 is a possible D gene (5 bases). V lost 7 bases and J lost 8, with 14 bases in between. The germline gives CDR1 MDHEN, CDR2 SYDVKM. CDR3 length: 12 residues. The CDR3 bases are TGTGCCAGCACCATGGACATTCGGGAAGCTTTCTTT. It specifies CASTMDIREAFF.

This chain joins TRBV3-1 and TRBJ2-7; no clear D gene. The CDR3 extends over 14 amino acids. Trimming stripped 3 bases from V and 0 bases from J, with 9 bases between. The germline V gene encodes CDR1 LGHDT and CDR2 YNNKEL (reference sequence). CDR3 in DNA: TGTGCCAGCAGCCAGAGTCGAATCTCCTACGAGCAGTACTTC. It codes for CASSQSRISYEQYF.

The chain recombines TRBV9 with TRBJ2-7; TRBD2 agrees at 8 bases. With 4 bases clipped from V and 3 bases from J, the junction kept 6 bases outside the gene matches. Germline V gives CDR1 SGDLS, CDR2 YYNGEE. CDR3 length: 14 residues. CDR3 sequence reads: CASSPGTRDYEQYF. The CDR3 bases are TGTGCCAGCAGCCCCGGGACTAGAGACTACGAGCAGTACTTC.

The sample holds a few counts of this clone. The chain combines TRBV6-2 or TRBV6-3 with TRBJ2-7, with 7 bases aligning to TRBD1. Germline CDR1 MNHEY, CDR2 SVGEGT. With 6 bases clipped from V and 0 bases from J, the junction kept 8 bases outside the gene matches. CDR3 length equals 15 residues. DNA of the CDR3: TGTGCCAGCAGATTCACGACAGGGAGCTCCTACGAGCAGTACTTC. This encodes CASRFTTGSSYEQYF.